This TCR beta chain was sequenced during a study of blood T cell repertoires in COVID-19. Study in general: The United States, Italy and Spain provided the acute and convalescent COVID-19 samples. In each case, the material was cDNA or gDNA derived from T cells, B-cell-depleted T cells, or PBMCs.

The J segment lost 5 bases and the V segment lost 5 bases, leaving 5 bases of the junction unmatched. The CDR3 sequence is 14 residues long. In germline, CDR1 is SGHTA, CDR2 FQGNSA. Some clones are missing from TCRdb's copy, which holds only in-frame ones; the method was immunoSEQ multiplex PCR. Of 200,000 to 250,000 clones listed, about four fifths are singletons. The sequence came from a woman between 50 and 59 years old who had been exposed to COVID-19. The specimen sequenced was PBMCs or T cells enriched from blood (not recorded which). The chain is built from TRBV7-2 and TRBJ1-5, with 8 positions matching TRBD1. CDR3 protein: CASSVTGGDQPQHF. For the CDR3, the DNA is TGTGCCAGCAGCGTTACAGGGGGGGATCAGCCCCAGCATTTT. The variable domain in full, completed from reference TRBV7-2 and TRBJ1-5, reads GAGVSQSPSNKVTEKGKDVELRCDPISGHTALYWYRQSLGQGLEFLIYFQGNSAPDKSGLPSDRFSAERTGGSVSTLTIQRTQQEDSAVYLCASSVTGGDQPQHFGDGTRLSIL.